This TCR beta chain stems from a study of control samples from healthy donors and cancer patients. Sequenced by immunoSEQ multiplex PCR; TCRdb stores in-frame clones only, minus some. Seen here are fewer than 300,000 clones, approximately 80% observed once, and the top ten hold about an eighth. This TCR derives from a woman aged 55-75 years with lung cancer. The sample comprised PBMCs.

CDR3 sequence (DNA): TGTGCCAGCAGCCAAGAGGTTTGGGAGCGGGGGGCCAACGTCCTGACTTTC. Protein sequence: CASSQEVWERGANVLTF. The J gene is TRBJ2-6, the V gene TRBV3-1 (or the pseudogene TRBV3-2); possible D gene TRBD2, 5 bases. Per germline, CDR1 LGHDT and CDR2 YNNKEL (reference sequence). The CDR3 runs 17 residues. Trimming cost V 0 bases and J 4 bases, with 13 bases left between them.